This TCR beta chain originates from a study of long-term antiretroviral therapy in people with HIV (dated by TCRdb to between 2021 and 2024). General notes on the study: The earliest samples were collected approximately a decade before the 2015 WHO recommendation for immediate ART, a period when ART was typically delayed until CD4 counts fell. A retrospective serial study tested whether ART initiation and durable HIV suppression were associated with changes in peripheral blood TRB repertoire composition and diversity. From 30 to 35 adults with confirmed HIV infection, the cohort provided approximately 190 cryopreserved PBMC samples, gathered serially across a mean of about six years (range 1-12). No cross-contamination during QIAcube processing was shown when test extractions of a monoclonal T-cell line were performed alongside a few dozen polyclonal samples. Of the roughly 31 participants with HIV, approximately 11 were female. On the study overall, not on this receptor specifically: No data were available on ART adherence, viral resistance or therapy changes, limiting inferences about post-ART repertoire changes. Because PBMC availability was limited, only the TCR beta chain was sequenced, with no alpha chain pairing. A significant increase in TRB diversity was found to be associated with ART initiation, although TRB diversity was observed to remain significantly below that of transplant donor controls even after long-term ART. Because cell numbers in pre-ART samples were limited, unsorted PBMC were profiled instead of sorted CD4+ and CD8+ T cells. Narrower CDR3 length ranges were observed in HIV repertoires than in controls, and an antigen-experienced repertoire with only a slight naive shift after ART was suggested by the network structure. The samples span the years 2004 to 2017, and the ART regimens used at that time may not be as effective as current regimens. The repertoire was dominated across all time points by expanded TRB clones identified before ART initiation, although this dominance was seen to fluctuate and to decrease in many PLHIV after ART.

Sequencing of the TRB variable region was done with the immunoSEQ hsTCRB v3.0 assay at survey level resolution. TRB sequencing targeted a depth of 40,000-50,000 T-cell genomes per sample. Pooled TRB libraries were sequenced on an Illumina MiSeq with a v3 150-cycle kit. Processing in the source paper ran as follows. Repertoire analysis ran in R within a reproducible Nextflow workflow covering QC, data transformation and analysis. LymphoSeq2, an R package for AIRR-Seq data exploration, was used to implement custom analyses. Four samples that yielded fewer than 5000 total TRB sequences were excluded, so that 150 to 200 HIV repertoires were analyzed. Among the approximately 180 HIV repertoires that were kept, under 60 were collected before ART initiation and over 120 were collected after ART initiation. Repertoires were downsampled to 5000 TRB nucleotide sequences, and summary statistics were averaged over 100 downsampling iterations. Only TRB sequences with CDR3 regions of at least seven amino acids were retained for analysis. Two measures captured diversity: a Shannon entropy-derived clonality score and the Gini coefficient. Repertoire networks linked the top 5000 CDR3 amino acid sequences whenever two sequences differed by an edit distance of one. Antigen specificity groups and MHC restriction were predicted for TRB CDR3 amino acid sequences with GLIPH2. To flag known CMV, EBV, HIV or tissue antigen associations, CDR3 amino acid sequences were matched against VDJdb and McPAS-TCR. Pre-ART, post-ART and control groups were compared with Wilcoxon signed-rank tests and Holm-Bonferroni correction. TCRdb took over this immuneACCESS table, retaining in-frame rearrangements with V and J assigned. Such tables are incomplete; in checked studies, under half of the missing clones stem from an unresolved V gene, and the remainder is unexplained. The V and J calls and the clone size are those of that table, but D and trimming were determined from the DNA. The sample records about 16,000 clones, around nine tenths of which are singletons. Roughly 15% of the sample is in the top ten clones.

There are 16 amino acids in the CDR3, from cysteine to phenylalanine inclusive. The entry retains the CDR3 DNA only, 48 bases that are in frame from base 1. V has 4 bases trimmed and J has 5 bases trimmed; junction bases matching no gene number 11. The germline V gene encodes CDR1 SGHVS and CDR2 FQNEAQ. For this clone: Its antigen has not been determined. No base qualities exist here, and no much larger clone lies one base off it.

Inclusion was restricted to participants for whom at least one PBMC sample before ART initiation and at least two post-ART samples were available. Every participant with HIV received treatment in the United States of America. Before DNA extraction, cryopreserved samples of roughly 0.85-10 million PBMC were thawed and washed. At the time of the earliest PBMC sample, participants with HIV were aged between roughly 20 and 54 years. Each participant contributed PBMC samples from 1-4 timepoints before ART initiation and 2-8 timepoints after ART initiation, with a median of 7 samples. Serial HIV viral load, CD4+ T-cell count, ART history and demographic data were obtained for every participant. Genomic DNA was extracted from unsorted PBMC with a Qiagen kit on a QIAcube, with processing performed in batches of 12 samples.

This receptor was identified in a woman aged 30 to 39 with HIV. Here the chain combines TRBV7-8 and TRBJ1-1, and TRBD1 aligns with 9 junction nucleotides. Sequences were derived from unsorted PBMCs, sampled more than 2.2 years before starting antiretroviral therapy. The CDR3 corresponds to CASSSGTGFVSTEAFF. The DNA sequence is TGTGCCAGCAGCTCCGGGACAGGGTTTGTTAGTACTGAAGCTTTCTTT.